One and the same sample provided the 15 T cell receptor beta chains below, sequenced in a study of T-cell reconstitution after alpha-beta-depleted transplantation in children. It was with unique molecular identifiers that the TCRbeta library was prepared. TCRdb re-called the PCR reads with MiXCR, one entry per CDR3 protein. There are about 300,000 distinct CDR3 sequences in the sample; 9.5% to 13% occur only once, and approximately 7% lies in the top ten. Sequencing was performed on PBMCs, taken before TCRalphabeta/CD19-depleted stem cell transplant. The receptors originated from a boy less than two years old with acute myeloid leukemia, due to receive a stem cell transplant.

At least ten counts were recorded for this clonotype. The gene calls are TRBV4-3 and TRBJ2-7, with D unclear. V lost 0 bases and J 3 bases, leaving 9 bases between the germline ends. Germline CDR1 reads LGHNA; CDR2 reads YSLEER. The CDR3 sequence is 14 residues long. The CDR3 loop reads CASSQEATFYEQYF. The CDR3 nucleotides read TGCGCCAGCAGCCAAGAGGCTACATTCTACGAGCAGTACTTC.

This clonotype was seen ten or more times. The CDR3 is CSVEDRREGPEQYF. CDR3 DNA: TGCAGCGTTGAAGATCGGCGGGAGGGCCCCGAGCAGTACTTC. The chain uses TRBV29-1 and TRBJ2-7; 9 nucleotides match TRBD2. Per the germline V gene, CDR1 is SQVTM and CDR2 is ANQGSEA. The V gene end was trimmed by 0 bases and the J gene end by 6 bases; junction bases not matched to a gene: 6. CDR3 size: 14 residues.

Regarding this clonotype: This could be a read error, since a much larger clone is one nucleotide away. CDR3 in amino acids: CAISLSTGQGANEQFF. DNA of the CDR3: TGCGCCATCAGCCTCTCCACGGGACAGGGGGCCAATGAGCAGTTCTTC. The rearrangement links TRBV4-3 to TRBJ2-1; 12 bases are a match to TRBD1. Germline V gene data show CDR1 as LGHNA and CDR2 as YSLEER. This CDR3 has 16 residues.

To note about this clonotype: This sequence may be a read error, since a much larger clone differs from it by one base. The chain employs TRBV12-3 or TRBV12-4 and TRBJ2-1, with TRBD2 identical over 9 bases. Germline trimming cut 5 bases from V and 5 bases from J; bases unmatched to any gene: 7. The CDR3 has 15 residues. CDR3 nucleotides: TGTGCCAGCAGTCTCCAGCGGGGGGCTAACAATGAGCAGTTCTTC. Translation gives CASSLQRGANNEQFF.

This clonotype has more than one count but fewer than ten. This chain joins TRBV7-3 and TRBJ1-6, with 8 bases fitting TRBD1. Germline trimming cut 3 bases from V and 5 bases from J; bases unmatched to any gene: 3. Germline loops: CDR1 SGHTA, CDR2 FQGTGA. The CDR3 sequence is 15 residues long. CDR3: CASSLATGDNSPLHF. The CDR3 DNA reads as TGTGCCAGCAGCTTGGCGACAGGGGATAATTCACCCCTCCACTTT.

The chain uses TRBV4-1 and TRBJ2-7; 10 bases map to TRBD1. Germline V gives CDR1 MGHRA, CDR2 YSYEKL. CDR3 length equals 15 residues. With 4 bases clipped from V and 1 base from J, the junction kept 4 bases outside the gene matches. The CDR3 DNA reads as TGCGCCAGCAGCCGCCCGGGACAGGGGTCCTACGAGCAGTACTTC. The encoded protein is CASSRPGQGSYEQYF.

This clonotype came up many times. The rearrangement links TRBV2 to TRBJ2-3; D not certain. Per germline, CDR1 SNHLY and CDR2 FYNNEI. Deletions cut 4 bases from V and 4 bases from J, with 6 bases between. The CDR3 spans 12 residues. This CDR3 is CASSATPDTQYF. CDR3 coding DNA: TGTGCCAGCAGTGCCACTCCAGATACGCAGTATTTT.

At least ten counts were recorded for this clonotype. V is TRBV12-3 or TRBV12-4 and J is TRBJ2-1, with 7 bases that match TRBD2. Losses at the gene ends were 6 bases for V and 6 bases for J; bases not matched to a gene: 11. The CDR3 sequence is 15 residues long. In DNA, the CDR3 is TGTGCCAGCAGCTCAACTAGCGCGGTGGGCAATGAGCAGTTCTTC. The encoded protein is CASSSTSAVGNEQFF.

This clonotype was recorded a few times. This chain connects TRBV12-3 or TRBV12-4 to TRBJ2-5; 7 bases match TRBD1. The CDR3 consists of 14 residues. V was clipped by 3 bases and J by 3 bases; unmatched bases: 4. The CDR3 region has the DNA TGTGCCAGCAGTTTTAACAGGGGAGAAGAGACCCAGTACTTC. As protein: CASSFNRGEETQYF.

This clonotype was detected ten times or more. The chain joins TRBV5-8 to TRBJ2-1; weak D call: TRBD2 (5 bases). The CDR3 totals 12 residues. Germline CDR1 reads SGHTS; CDR2 reads YDEGEE. Trimming pared 2 bases from V and 8 bases from J, leaving 8 bases between. CDR3 in amino acids: CASSFEGDEQFF. For the CDR3, the DNA is TGTGCCAGCAGCTTTGAGGGCGATGAGCAGTTCTTC.

This clonotype was counted ten times or more. A read error may produce the germline difference seen at one junction end. CDR3 in amino acids: CASSSGLDTGELFF. The CDR3 nucleotides read TGCGCCAGCAGTTCCGGACTGGACACCGGGGAGCTGTTTTTT. The V call is TRBV28, the J call TRBJ2-2; D is perhaps TRBD2 (5 bases). Germline V gene data show CDR1 as MDHEN and CDR2 as SYDVKM. The CDR3 covers 14 residues.

This clonotype has ten or more counts. The gene calls are TRBV4-2 and TRBJ2-7; 9 bases fit TRBD2. The V and J ends lost 0 bases and 6 bases, in that order; junction bases with no gene match: 12. CDR1 is LGHNA and CDR2 is YNFKEQ in the germline V gene. This CDR3 comprises 17 residues. The CDR3 sequence is CASSQDFVSGGFVEQYF. As DNA, the CDR3 is TGTGCCAGCAGCCAAGATTTTGTCAGCGGGGGGTTTGTCGAGCAGTACTTC.

This clonotype occurred a few times. The chain employs TRBV20-1 and TRBJ1-5; 9 bases line up with TRBD1. The CDR3 length is 15 residues. Germline V gives CDR1 DFQATT, CDR2 SNEGSKA (reference sequence). The V gene end was trimmed by 2 bases and the J gene end by 6 bases; junction bases not matched to a gene: 8. CDR3 loop: CSARLVQGAGQPQHF. CDR3 DNA: TGCAGTGCTAGACTGGTACAGGGGGCGGGTCAGCCCCAGCATTTT.

With regard to this clonotype: A much more abundant neighbour one base away suggests this may be a read error. The V call is TRBV20-1, the J call TRBJ1-3, with TRBD1 identical over 7 bases. Germline V lookup: CDR1 DFQATT, CDR2 SNEGSKA (reference sequence). The CDR3 runs 16 residues. V gave up 4 bases and J gave up 3 bases; unmatched junction bases: 12. This CDR3 is CSATRTGRRCGNTIYF. The CDR3 nucleotides read TGCAGTGCTACCCGGACAGGTCGACGCTGTGGAAACACCATATATTTT.

This clonotype was detected many times. The chain is built from TRBV20-1 and TRBJ2-7; D is unresolved. CDR3 size: 13 residues. V lost 0 bases to trimming and J lost 2 bases, with 8 bases between them. Germline CDR1 is DFQATT and CDR2 is SNEGSKA (reference sequence). The CDR3 bases are TGCAGTGCTAGAGAAAGCTCCACCTACGAGCAGTACTTC. Encoded protein: CSARESSTYEQYF.